This TCR beta chain was captured in a study of CD8 T cells in Susac syndrome. Study summary: Among sequenced Susac syndrome patients, 5 or 6 had active disease and roughly eight were in remission. Intravenous immunoglobulin alone or corticosteroids were being given to patients with Susac syndrome at blood draw, unless they were therapy-naive. Findings of the study overall: Susac CD8+ clonal expansion peaked in TEMRA cells and active patients. The number of Susac-specific public clones found was 15 to 20 in total CD8+ repertoires and several in CD8+ TEMRA repertoires.

With random hexamers, 0.5 to 1 ug RNA was reverse transcribed. TCRdb analysed the immunoSEQ multiplex PCR reads with MiXCR anew, one entry per CDR3 protein. The repertoire holds 70,000 to 95,000 distinct CDR3 sequences, with roughly 94% as singletons. Note on this clonotype: Its target is unknown.

CDR1 KGHDR and CDR2 SFDVKD come from the germline V gene. The CDR3 is 12 amino acids. Trimming left V 7 bases short and J 10 bases short, with 13 bases between. This rearrangement joins TRBV24-1 to TRBJ2-1; no clear D gene. The specimen was CD8+ T cells from PBMCs. This receptor was obtained from a human donor with Susac syndrome. The CDR3 coding sequence is TGTGCCACCAGGGGATCCATGGGGGAGCAGTTCTTC. This encodes CATRGSMGEQFF.